Listed below are T cell receptor beta chains from one sample, sequenced in a study of cytomegalovirus exposure and HLA in healthy donors. The protocol was immunoSEQ multiplex PCR, while the TCRdb copy is restricted to in-frame clones and leaves out a portion. Of over 150,000 clones in the sample, roughly 84% are singletons; the top ten hold roughly 0.38%. The sequencing input was PBMCs. Source of these receptors: a boy aged 2 to 10 in good health and CMV-seronegative. The CDR3 runs from the conserved cysteine through the conserved F or W. A D gene is named only where the DNA matches it firmly. Size tells how often a clone was seen (once, few, many) or the class of an expanded clone, and some rows leave it out.

clone size,V gene,J gene,D gene,CDR3 DNA,CDR3 protein
NA,TRBV19,TRBJ1-5,TRBD1,TGTGCCAGTAGTACATCGACAGGGACCGGACAGCCCCAGCATTTT,CASSTSTGTGQPQHF
NA,TRBV29-1,TRBJ2-4,TRBD2,TGCAACGTTGGTCTAGCGGGATGGGCCAAAAACATTCAGTACTTC,CNVGLAGWAKNIQYF
NA,TRBV5-1,TRBJ1-1,TRBD1,TGCGCCAGCAGCCGACAGGGGGAAGGGTACACTGAAGCTTTCTTT,CASSRQGEGYTEAFF
NA,TRBV28,TRBJ2-1,TRBD2,TGTGCCAGCAGTCAAACGGGGGTAGCGGGAGTGGAGTTCTTC,CASSQTGVAGVEFF
NA,TRBV6-5,TRBJ1-1,TRBD1,TGTGCCAGCAGTGGGGGACAGCACTTAGGTGAAGCTTTCTTT,CASSGGQHLGEAFF
NA,TRBV5-4,TRBJ2-1,NA,TGTGCCAGCAGCCCGGGGGGGACAGCATCTCAGTTCTTC,CASSPGGTASQFF
NA,TRBV6-5,TRBJ2-3,NA,TGTGCCAGCAGTTTAGTGCCGGGAGTTTCAGATACGCAGTATTTT,CASSLVPGVSDTQYF
NA,TRBV15,TRBJ2-3,TRBD2,TGTGCCACCAGCAGAGATCGACTAGCGGGAGACGGCGGCACAGATACGCAGTATTTT,CATSRDRLAGDGGTDTQYF
NA,TRBV10-3,TRBJ2-2,NA,TGTGCCATCAGTGAGGCCGGGACACATAACACCGGGGAGCTGTTTTTT,CAISEAGTHNTGELFF
NA,TRBV5-1,TRBJ2-5,NA,TGCGCCAGTACTTATAATAGCGTCTCCCAAGAGACCCAGTACTTC,CASTYNSVSQETQYF
few,TRBV7-9,TRBJ1-5,NA,TGTGCCAGCAGCTTTGGGGAGTTTACAAAGCCCCAGCATTTT,CASSFGEFTKPQHF
NA,TRBV19,TRBJ1-5,NA,TGTGCCAGTACCCAGGTTGTATCCCGCGATCAGCCCCAGCATTTT,CASTQVVSRDQPQHF
NA,TRBV5-4,TRBJ2-3,NA,TGTGCCAGCAGCTTGGGGCCGCAAGATCAAGATACGCAGTATTTT,CASSLGPQDQDTQYF
NA,TRBV5-1,TRBJ2-1,TRBD2,TGCGCCAGCAGCTCACGGACTAGCGGGAGTGGGTCCTACAATGAGCAGTTCTTC,CASSSRTSGSGSYNEQFF
NA,TRBV6-6,TRBJ2-5,TRBD2,TGTGCCAGCAGTCGTAGCGGGAGGCCCCAAGAGACCCAGTACTTC,CASSRSGRPQETQYF